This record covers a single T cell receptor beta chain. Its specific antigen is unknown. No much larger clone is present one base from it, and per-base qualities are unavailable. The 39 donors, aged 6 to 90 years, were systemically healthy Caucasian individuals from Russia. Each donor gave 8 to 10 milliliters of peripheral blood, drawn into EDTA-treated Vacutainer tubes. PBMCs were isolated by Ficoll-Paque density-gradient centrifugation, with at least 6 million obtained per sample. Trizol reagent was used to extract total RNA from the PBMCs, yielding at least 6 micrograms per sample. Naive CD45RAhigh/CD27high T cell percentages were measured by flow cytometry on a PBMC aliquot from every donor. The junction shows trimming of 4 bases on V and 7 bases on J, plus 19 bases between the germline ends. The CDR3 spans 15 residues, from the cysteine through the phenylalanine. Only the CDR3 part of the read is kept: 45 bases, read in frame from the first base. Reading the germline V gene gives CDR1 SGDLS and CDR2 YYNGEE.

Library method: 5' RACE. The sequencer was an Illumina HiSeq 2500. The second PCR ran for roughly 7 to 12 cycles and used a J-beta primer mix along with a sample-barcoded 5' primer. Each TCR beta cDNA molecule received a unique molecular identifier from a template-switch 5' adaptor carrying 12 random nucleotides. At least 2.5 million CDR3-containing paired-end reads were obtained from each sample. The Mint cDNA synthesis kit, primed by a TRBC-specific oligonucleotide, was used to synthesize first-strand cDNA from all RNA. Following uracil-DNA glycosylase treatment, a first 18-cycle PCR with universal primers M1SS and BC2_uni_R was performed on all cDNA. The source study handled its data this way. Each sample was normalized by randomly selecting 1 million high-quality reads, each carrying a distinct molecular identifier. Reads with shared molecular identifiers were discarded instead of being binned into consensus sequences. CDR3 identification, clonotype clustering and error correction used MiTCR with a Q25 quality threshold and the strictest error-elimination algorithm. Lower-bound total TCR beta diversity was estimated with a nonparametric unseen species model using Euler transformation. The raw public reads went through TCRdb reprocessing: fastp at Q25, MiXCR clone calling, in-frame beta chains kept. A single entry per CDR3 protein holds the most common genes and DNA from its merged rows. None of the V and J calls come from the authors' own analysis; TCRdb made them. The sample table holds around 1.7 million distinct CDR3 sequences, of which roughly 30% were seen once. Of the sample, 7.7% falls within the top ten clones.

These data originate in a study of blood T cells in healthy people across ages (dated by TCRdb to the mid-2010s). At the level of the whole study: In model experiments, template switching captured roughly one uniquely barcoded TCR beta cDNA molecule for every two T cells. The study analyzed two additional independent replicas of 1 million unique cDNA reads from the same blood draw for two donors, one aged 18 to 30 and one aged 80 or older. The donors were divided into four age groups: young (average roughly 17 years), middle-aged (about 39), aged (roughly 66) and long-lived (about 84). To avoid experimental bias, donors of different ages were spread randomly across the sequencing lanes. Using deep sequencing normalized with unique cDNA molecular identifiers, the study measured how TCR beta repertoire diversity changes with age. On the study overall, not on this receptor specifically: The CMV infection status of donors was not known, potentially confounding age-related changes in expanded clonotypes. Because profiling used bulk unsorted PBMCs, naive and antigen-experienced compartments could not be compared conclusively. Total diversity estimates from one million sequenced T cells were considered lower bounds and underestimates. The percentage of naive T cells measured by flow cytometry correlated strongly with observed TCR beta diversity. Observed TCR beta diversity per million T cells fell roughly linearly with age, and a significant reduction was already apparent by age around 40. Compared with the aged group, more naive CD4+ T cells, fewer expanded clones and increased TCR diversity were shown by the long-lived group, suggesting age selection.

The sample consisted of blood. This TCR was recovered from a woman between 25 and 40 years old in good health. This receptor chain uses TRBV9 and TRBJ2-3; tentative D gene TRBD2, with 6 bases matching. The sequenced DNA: TGTGCCAGCAGCCCTTCCCGGGGACTGGGAAATACGCAGTATTTT. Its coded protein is CASSPSRGLGNTQYF.